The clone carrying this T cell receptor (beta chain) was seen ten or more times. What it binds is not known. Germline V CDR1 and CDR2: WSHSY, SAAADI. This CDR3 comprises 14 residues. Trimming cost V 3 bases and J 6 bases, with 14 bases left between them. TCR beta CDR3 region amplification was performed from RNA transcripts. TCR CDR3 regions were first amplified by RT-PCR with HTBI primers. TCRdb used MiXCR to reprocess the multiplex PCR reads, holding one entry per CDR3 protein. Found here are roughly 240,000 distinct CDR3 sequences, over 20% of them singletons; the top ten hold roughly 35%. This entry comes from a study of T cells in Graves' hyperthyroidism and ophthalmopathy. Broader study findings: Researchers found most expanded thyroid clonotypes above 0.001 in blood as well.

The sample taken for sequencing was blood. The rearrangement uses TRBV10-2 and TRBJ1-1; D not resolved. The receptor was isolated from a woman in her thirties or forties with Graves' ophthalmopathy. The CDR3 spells CASSDPPSEPEAFF. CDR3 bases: TGCGCCAGCAGTGATCCGCCGTCAGAACCTGAAGCTTTCTTT.